The 30 T cell receptor beta chains below all came from one sample that was sequenced in a study of cytomegalovirus exposure and HLA in healthy donors. The method was immunoSEQ multiplex PCR; TCRdb's version includes in-frame clones alone and lacks a portion of them. This sample has 150,000 to 180,000 clones; about 82% occur once, and the top ten carry 2% to 2.5%. Sequencing was performed on PBMCs. The receptors here all came from a human donor in good health.

This clone came up a few times. The chain links TRBV28 to TRBJ2-7, with TRBD2 identical over 13 bases. V dropped 6 bases and J dropped 3; count of bases not matched to a gene: 14. Germline-derived CDR1 and CDR2 are MDHEN and SYDVKM. The CDR3 sequence is 18 residues long. The CDR3 region is CASRHRGTSGKPNYEQYF. CDR3 sequence (DNA): TGTGCCAGCAGACACCGAGGGACTAGCGGGAAACCTAACTACGAGCAGTACTTC.

This chain joins TRBV5-1 and TRBJ2-3; weak D call: TRBD2 (6 bases). Trimming left V 3 bases short and J 6 bases short, with 11 bases between. The germline V gene has CDR1 SGHRS and CDR2 YFSETQ. This CDR3 spans 13 amino acids. CDR3 residues: CASSWRDSDTQYF. The CDR3 bases are TGCGCCAGCAGCTGGAGGGACTCTGATACGCAGTATTTT.

The J gene is TRBJ2-2, the V gene TRBV5-1, with D possibly TRBD2 on 5 matching bases. Trimming left V 0 bases short and J 5 bases short, with 11 bases between. This CDR3 contains 15 residues. CDR1 and CDR2 (germline): SGHRS, YFSETQ. In DNA form, the CDR3 reads TGCGCCAGCAGCTTGGAGCCGAGGGAGACCGGGGAGCTGTTTTTT. Translation gives CASSLEPRETGELFF.

The chain uses TRBV27 and TRBJ2-1, with 8 bases aligning to TRBD1. V dropped 2 bases and J dropped 4; count of bases not matched to a gene: 4. Germline CDR1 and CDR2: MNHEY and SMNVEV (reference sequence). The CDR3 is 15 amino acids. CDR3 DNA: TGTGCCAGCAGTTTAATCGGACAGGGTTACAATGAGCAGTTCTTC. Translated: CASSLIGQGYNEQFF.

CDR3 sequence reads: CASSIGGTGRPGNTIYF. As DNA, the CDR3 is TGTGCCAGCAGTATCGGGGGGACAGGGAGGCCTGGAAACACCATATATTTT. This rearrangement joins TRBV28 to TRBJ1-3; 9 bases agree with TRBD1. Germline V CDR1 and CDR2: MDHEN, SYDVKM. Trimming took 5 bases from V and 2 from J; bases not matched to a gene: 10. The CDR3 length is 17 residues.

The chain couples TRBV7-3 to TRBJ1-1, with D maybe TRBD1 (5 bases). V shed 4 bases and J shed 0 bases, with 9 bases lying between them. CDR3 length: 14 amino acids. CDR1 SGHTA and CDR2 FQGTGA come from the germline V gene. The CDR3 coding sequence is TGTGCCAGCAGCTCCTCGACAGTGAACACTGAAGCTTTCTTT. Its translation is CASSSSTVNTEAFF.

The chain combines TRBV10-3 with TRBJ2-7, with TRBD1 as a possible D gene (5 bases). The CDR3 runs 14 residues. Trimming removed 6 bases at V and 0 bases at J, with 12 bases between. CDR1 is ENHRY and CDR2 is SYGVKD in the germline V gene. The DNA for the CDR3 is TGTGCCATCAGGGACCAGGGTAGCTCCTACGAGCAGTACTTC. Translating gives CAIRDQGSSYEQYF.

The sample holds one count of this clone. The chain carries TRBV30 and TRBJ1-1; D is possibly TRBD1 (5 bases). The CDR3 contains 13 residues. Trimming stripped 7 bases from V and 1 base from J, with 13 bases between. Germline CDR1 GTSNPN, CDR2 SVGIG (reference sequence). The CDR3 reads CASTTGQNTEAFF. The CDR3 coding sequence is TGTGCCTCCACAACAGGCCAGAACACTGAAGCTTTCTTT.

The V call is TRBV5-4, the J call TRBJ2-2, with unresolved D. CDR3 length: 12 residues. Between the trimmed V and J ends, which lost 1 base and 7 bases, there was a span of 5 bases. The germline gives CDR1 SGHNT, CDR2 YYREEE (reference sequence). The CDR3 reads CASSLRGGELFF. As DNA, the CDR3 is TGTGCCAGCAGCTTGAGAGGCGGGGAGCTGTTTTTT.

The chain employs TRBV7-3 and TRBJ2-3, with D possibly being TRBD2 (6 bases). The germline V and J ends were trimmed by 1 base and 1 base, with 9 bases remaining between them. Germline V gene lookup returns CDR1 SGHTA and CDR2 FQGTGA. The CDR3 is 15 residues long. Written as DNA, the CDR3 is TGTGCCAGCAGCTTAAGATCGGGGGGCACAGATACGCAGTATTTT. It specifies CASSLRSGGTDTQYF.

J is TRBJ1-2 and V is TRBV7-3; perhaps TRBD1 as D (5 bases). Trimming removed 5 bases at V and 7 bases at J, with 17 bases between. CDR1 is SGHTA and CDR2 is FQGTGA in the germline V gene. CDR3 length: 14 residues. As DNA, the CDR3 is TGTGCCAGCAGCCAAAACGGGGGGGTGGGTGGCTACACCTTC. It encodes CASSQNGGVGGYTF. The whole variable domain, remainder taken from reference TRBV7-3 and TRBJ1-2, is GAGVSQTPSNKVTEKGKYVELRCDPISGHTALYWYRQSLGQGPEFLIYFQGTGAADDSGLPNDRFFAVRPEGSVSTLKIQRTERGDSAVYLCASSQNGGVGGYTFGSGTRLTVV.

CDR3 DNA: TGTGCCAGCAGTTTGATCTACACAGATACGCAGTATTTT. Amino acids: CASSLIYTDTQYF. The V call is TRBV27, the J call TRBJ2-3, with unresolved D. Germline CDR1 MNHEY, CDR2 SMNVEV (reference sequence). Trimming cost V 3 bases and J 2 bases, with 6 bases left between them. This CDR3 has 13 amino acids.

The chain couples TRBV2 to TRBJ2-1, with 7 bases aligning to TRBD2. Germline V gene sequence: CDR1 SNHLY, CDR2 FYNNEI. V shed 4 bases, J shed 3 bases, and the junction held 3 bases outside the gene matches. The CDR3 is 14 amino acids. The DNA for the CDR3 is TGTGCCAGCAGTGGGGGGGGAAGCTACAATGAGCAGTTCTTC. It specifies CASSGGGSYNEQFF.

The rearrangement joins TRBV2 to TRBJ2-1; 7 bases match TRBD2. This CDR3 contains 14 residues. Germline-derived CDR1 and CDR2 are SNHLY and FYNNEI. The CDR3 region is CALQTAGAYNEQFF. The CDR3 DNA follows: TGTGCTTTGCAAACGGCGGGAGCCTACAATGAGCAGTTCTTC. Based on the CDR3 plus reference TRBV2 and TRBJ2-1, the full variable domain is EPEVTQTPSHQVTQMGQEVILRCVPISNHLYFYWYRQILGQKVEFLVSFYNNEISEKSEIFDDQFSVERPDGSNFTLKIRSTKLEDSAMYFCALQTAGAYNEQFFGPGTRLTVL.

The J gene is TRBJ2-1, the V gene TRBV5-6; 8 nucleotides line up with TRBD1. Germline V gives CDR1 SGHDT, CDR2 YYEEEE. The CDR3 extends over 16 amino acids. Trimming cost V 2 bases and J 9 bases; bases outside gene matches: 13. The CDR3 protein is CASSFYAGGVISEQFF. In nucleotides, the CDR3 is TGTGCCAGCAGCTTCTACGCAGGGGGCGTTATTAGTGAGCAGTTCTTC.

This sequence joins TRBV2 and TRBJ1-2; possibly TRBD1 for D (5 bases). V lost 6 bases, J lost 0 bases, and 14 bases lay in between. This CDR3 contains 15 residues. Germline-derived CDR1 and CDR2 are SNHLY and FYNNEI. The CDR3 coding sequence is TGTGCCAGCAGCCCGCAGGGATTAGCTAACTATGGCTACACCTTC. It yields the protein CASSPQGLANYGYTF. Full variable domain (outside the CDR3, taken from reference TRBV2 and TRBJ1-2): EPEVTQTPSHQVTQMGQEVILRCVPISNHLYFYWYRQILGQKVEFLVSFYNNEISEKSEIFDDQFSVERPDGSNFTLKIRSTKLEDSAMYFCASSPQGLANYGYTFGSGTRLTVV.

The gene calls are TRBV30 and TRBJ1-4, with 11 bases aligning to TRBD1. Germline-derived CDR1 and CDR2 are GTSNPN and SVGIG (reference sequence). CDR3 length: 15 residues. J was trimmed by 10 bases and V by 0 bases; bases with no gene match: 7. CDR3 sequence reads: CAWSVLRTGGGKLFF. CDR3 nucleotides: TGTGCCTGGAGTGTACTGAGGACAGGGGGCGGAAAACTGTTTTTT.

The chain is built from TRBV27 and TRBJ1-1; D is perhaps TRBD1 (5 bases). The CDR3 extends over 17 amino acids. Trimming stripped 6 bases from V and 0 bases from J, with 20 bases between. From germline, CDR1 is MNHEY and CDR2 SMNVEV (reference sequence). The CDR3 DNA is TGTGCCAGCAGCAGTAGGGGATTCGTGGGGATGAACACTGAAGCTTTCTTT. The encoded protein is CASSSRGFVGMNTEAFF.

This chain links TRBV5-6 with TRBJ1-1; D is perhaps TRBD1 (6 bases). Trimming took off 2 bases at V and 3 bases at J, with 14 bases between the two ends. The CDR3 extends over 15 amino acids. Germline CDR1 SGHDT, CDR2 YYEEEE. The CDR3 DNA follows: TGTGCCAGCAGCTTCACCGGGACATCCTACACTGAAGCTTTCTTT. This translates into CASSFTGTSYTEAFF.

The table lists this clone with a count of one. The chain carries TRBV29-1 and TRBJ2-1; D not resolved. CDR1 is SQVTM, CDR2 ANQGSEA, per germline. Trimming removed 6 bases at V and 5 bases at J, with 5 bases between. CDR3 length: 10 amino acids. The CDR3 sequence: CSVRNNEQFF. CDR3 bases: TGCAGCGTGAGGAACAATGAGCAGTTCTTC.

The CDR3 spells CASRATEGGETQYF. The DNA of the CDR3 is TGTGCCAGCAGGGCTACTGAGGGAGGAGAGACCCAGTACTTC. The rearrangement joins TRBV2 to TRBJ2-5; weak D call: TRBD2 (6 bases). The ends were cut back, 6 bases at V and 4 bases at J, with 15 bases in the middle. CDR3 length: 14 amino acids. CDR1 and CDR2 from the germline V gene are SNHLY and FYNNEI.

The CDR3: CASSVRQGREKLFF. The CDR3 DNA is TGTGCCAGCAGTGTTAGACAGGGGCGGGAAAAACTGTTTTTT. The chain is built from TRBV25-1 and TRBJ1-4; TRBD1 aligns across 8 bases. This CDR3 comprises 14 residues. V shed 4 bases, J shed 8 bases, and the junction held 6 bases outside the gene matches. The germline V gene encodes CDR1 MGHDK and CDR2 SYGVNS.

CDR3 sequence: CASSWDIRSGNTIYF. Written as DNA, the CDR3 is TGTGCCAGCAGTTGGGACATACGCTCTGGAAACACCATATATTTT. The gene calls are TRBV2 and TRBJ1-3; TRBD1 is a possible D gene (6 bases). Looked up from germline, CDR1 is SNHLY and CDR2 is FYNNEI. Trimming pared 5 bases from V and 0 bases from J, leaving 11 bases between. The CDR3 has 15 residues.

The CDR3 DNA reads TGTGCCAGCAGCCCGACTGGGACTAGCGGGAGCACCGGGGAGCTGTTTTTT. The encoded protein is CASSPTGTSGSTGELFF. V and J are TRBV11-2 and TRBJ2-2; 14 bases are shared with TRBD2. The CDR3 length is 17 residues. Germline V CDR1 and CDR2: SGHAT, FQNNGV. The V gene end was trimmed by 5 bases and the J gene end by 4 bases; junction bases not matched to a gene: 6.

In its sample, this clone was seen a few times. Here the CDR3 reads CASSPGFSNSPLHF. The CDR3, as DNA: TGCGCCAGCAGCCCAGGGTTCAGTAATTCACCCCTCCACTTT. V usage is TRBV5-1 and J usage is TRBJ1-6; D is perhaps TRBD1 (5 bases). Germline assignment: CDR1 SGHRS and CDR2 YFSETQ. The CDR3 is made up of 14 amino acids. The V end was cut by 4 bases, the J end by 6 bases, with 11 bases between.

The J gene is TRBJ2-4, the V gene TRBV28, with D possibly being TRBD2 (6 bases). V was clipped by 1 base and J by 8 bases, with 9 bases between them. Germline V CDR1 and CDR2: MDHEN, SYDVKM. CDR3 length: 13 residues. The CDR3 loop reads CASSLSGGDIQYF. Here the CDR3 DNA reads TGTGCCAGCAGTTTATCCGGGGGAGACATTCAGTACTTC.

This chain joins TRBV2 and TRBJ1-5; maybe TRBD1 (6 bases). Per germline, CDR1 SNHLY and CDR2 FYNNEI. V shed 8 bases and J shed 1 base, with 24 bases lying between them. This CDR3 contains 18 residues. The CDR3 DNA follows: TGTGCCAGCTCCAAGGACAGAACTCTGAGCGGCAGCAATCAGCCCCAGCATTTT. Translated: CASSKDRTLSGSNQPQHF.

The chain links TRBV6-5 to TRBJ2-1; 9 bases line up with TRBD2. V shed 2 bases, J shed 0 bases, and the junction held 2 bases outside the gene matches. CDR1 and CDR2 from the germline V gene are MNHEY and SVGAGI. This CDR3 has 16 amino acids. In DNA form, the CDR3 reads TGTGCCAGCAGTTACGTACTAGCGGGCTCCTACAATGAGCAGTTCTTC. This sequence encodes CASSYVLAGSYNEQFF.

The chain has TRBV4-3 and TRBJ2-2; D unresolved. The germline V and J ends were trimmed by 0 bases and 1 base, with 12 bases remaining between them. This CDR3 comprises 17 residues. Looked up from germline, CDR1 is LGHNA and CDR2 is YSLEER. The CDR3, as DNA: TGCGCCAGCAGCCAAGATTGGGCAGGCTTGAACACCGGGGAGCTGTTTTTT. This sequence encodes CASSQDWAGLNTGELFF.

The chain joins TRBV27 to TRBJ1-2; tentative D call: TRBD1 (5 bases). CDR1 MNHEY and CDR2 SMNVEV come from the germline V gene (reference sequence). Deletions cut 3 bases from V and 0 bases from J, with 8 bases between. This CDR3 is 14 amino acids long. CDR3 residues: CASSLGRANYGYTF. In DNA form, the CDR3 reads TGTGCCAGCAGTTTGGGCAGGGCTAACTATGGCTACACCTTC.